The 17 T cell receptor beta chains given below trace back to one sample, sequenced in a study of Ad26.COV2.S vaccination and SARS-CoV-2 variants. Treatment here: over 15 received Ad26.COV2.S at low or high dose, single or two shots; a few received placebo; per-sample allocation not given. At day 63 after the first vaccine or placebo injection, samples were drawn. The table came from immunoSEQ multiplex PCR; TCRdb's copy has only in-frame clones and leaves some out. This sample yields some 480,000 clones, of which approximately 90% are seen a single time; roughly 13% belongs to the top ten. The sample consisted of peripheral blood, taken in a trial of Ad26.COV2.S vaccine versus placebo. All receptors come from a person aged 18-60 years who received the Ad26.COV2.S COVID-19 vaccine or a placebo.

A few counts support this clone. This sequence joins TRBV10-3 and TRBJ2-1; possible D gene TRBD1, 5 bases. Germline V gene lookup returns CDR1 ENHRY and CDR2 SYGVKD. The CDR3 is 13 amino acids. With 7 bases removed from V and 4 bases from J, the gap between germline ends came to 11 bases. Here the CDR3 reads CAIKQTDYNEQFF. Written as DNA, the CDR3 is TGTGCCATCAAACAGACAGATTACAATGAGCAGTTCTTC.

CDR3 sequence reads: CASRPGNTIYF. The CDR3 nucleotides are TGTGCCAGCAGACCTGGAAACACCATATATTTT. The gene calls are TRBV2 and TRBJ1-3; no clear D gene. V was shortened by 6 bases and J by 2 bases, with 2 bases between the two germline ends. The CDR3 covers 11 residues. Germline V lookup: CDR1 SNHLY, CDR2 FYNNEI.

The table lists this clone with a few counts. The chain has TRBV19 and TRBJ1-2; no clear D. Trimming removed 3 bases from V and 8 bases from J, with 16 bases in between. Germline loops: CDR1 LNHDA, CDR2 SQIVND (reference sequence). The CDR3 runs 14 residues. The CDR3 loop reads CASSMAYGPMGYTF. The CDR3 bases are TGTGCCAGTAGTATGGCGTACGGGCCGATGGGCTACACCTTC. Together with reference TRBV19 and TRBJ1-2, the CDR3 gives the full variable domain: DGGITQSPKYLFRKEGQNVTLSCEQNLNHDAMYWYRQDPGQGLRLIYYSQIVNDFQKGDIAEGYSVSREKKESFPLTVTSAQKNPTAFYLCASSMAYGPMGYTFGSGTRLTVV.

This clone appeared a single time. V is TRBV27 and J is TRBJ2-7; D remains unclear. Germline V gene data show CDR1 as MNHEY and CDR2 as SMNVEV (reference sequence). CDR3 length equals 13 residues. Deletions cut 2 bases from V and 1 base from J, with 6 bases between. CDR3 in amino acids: CASSLTSSYEQYF. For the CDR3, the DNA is TGTGCCAGCAGTTTAACGTCGTCCTACGAGCAGTACTTC.

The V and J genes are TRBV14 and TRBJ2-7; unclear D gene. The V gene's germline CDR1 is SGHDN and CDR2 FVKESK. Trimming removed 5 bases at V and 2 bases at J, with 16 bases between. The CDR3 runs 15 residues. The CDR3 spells CASSEGFGRAYEQYF. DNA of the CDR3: TGTGCCAGCAGCGAAGGGTTCGGAAGAGCCTACGAGCAGTACTTC.

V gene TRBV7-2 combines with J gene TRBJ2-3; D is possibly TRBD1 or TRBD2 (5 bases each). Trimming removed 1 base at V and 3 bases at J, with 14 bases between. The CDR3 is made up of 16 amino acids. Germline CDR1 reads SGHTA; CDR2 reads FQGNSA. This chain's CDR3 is CASSLDGGSVTDTQYF. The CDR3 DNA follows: TGTGCCAGCAGCTTAGATGGGGGATCCGTAACAGATACGCAGTATTTT.

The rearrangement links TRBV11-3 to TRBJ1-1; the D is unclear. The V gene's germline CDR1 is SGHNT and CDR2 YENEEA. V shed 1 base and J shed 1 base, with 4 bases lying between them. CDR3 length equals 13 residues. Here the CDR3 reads CASSLGENTEAFF. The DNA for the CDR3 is TGTGCCAGCAGCTTAGGGGAGAACACTGAAGCTTTCTTT.

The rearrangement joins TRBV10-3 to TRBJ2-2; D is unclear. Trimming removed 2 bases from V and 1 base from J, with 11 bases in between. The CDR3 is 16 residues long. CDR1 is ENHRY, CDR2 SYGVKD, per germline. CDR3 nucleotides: TGTGCCATCAGTGAGCTCAGTCCTAGGAACACCGGGGAGCTGTTTTTT. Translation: CAISELSPRNTGELFF.

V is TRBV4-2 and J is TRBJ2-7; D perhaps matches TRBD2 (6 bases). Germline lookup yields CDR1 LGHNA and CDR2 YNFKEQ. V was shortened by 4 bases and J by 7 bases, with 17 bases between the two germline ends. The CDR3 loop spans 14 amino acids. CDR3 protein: CASSLREFLGEQYF. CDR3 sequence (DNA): TGTGCCAGCAGCCTTCGGGAGTTCCTAGGGGAGCAGTACTTC.

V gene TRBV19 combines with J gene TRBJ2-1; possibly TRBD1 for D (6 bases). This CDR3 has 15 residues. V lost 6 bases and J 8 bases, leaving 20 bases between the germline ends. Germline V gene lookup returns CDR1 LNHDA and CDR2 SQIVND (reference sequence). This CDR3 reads CASRGGQGRGYEQFF. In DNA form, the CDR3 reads TGTGCCAGTAGGGGCGGTCAGGGGCGAGGGTATGAGCAGTTCTTC.

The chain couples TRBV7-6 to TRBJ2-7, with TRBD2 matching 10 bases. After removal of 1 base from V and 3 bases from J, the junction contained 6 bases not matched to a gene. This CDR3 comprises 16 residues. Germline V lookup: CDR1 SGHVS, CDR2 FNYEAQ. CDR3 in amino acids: CASSLGGLAGVYEQYF. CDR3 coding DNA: TGTGCCAGCAGCTTAGGTGGGCTAGCGGGAGTCTACGAGCAGTACTTC. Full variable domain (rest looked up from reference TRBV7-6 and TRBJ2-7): GAGVSQSPRYKVTKRGQDVALRCDPISGHVSLYWYRQALGQGPEFLTYFNYEAQQDKSGLPNDRFSAERPEGSISTLTIQRTEQRDSAMYRCASSLGGLAGVYEQYFGPGTRLTVT.

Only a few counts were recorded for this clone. This CDR3 is CSVEDPRGGGNTIYF. The CDR3, as DNA: TGCAGCGTTGAAGATCCTAGGGGAGGTGGAAACACCATATATTTT. The chain links TRBV29-1 to TRBJ1-3; tentative D call: TRBD1 (5 bases). V was cut by 0 bases and J by 3 bases, with 12 bases left in between. CDR1 is SQVTM and CDR2 is ANQGSEA in the germline V gene. The CDR3 runs to 15 residues. Looking up the rest from reference TRBV29-1 and TRBJ1-3 gives the full variable domain: SAVISQKPSRDICQRGTSLTIQCQVDSQVTMMFWYRQQPGQSLTLIATANQGSEATYESGFVIDKFPISRPNLTFSTLTVSNMSPEDSSIYLCSVEDPRGGGNTIYFGEGSWLTVV.

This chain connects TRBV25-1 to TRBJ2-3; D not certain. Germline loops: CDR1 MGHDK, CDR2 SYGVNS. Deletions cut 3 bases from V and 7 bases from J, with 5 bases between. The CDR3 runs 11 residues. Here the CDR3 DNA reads TGTGCCAGCAGTGATGGGAATACGCAGTATTTT. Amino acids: CASSDGNTQYF.

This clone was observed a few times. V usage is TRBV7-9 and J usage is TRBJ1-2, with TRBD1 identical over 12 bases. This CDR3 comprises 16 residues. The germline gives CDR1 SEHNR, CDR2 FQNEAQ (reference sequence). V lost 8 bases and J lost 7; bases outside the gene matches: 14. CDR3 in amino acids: CASLSPGQGAVSGYTF. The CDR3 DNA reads TGTGCCAGCCTAAGTCCGGGACAGGGGGCGGTATCTGGCTACACCTTC. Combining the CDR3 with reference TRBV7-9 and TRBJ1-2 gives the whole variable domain DTGVSQNPRHKITKRGQNVTFRCDPISEHNRLYWYRQTLGQGPEFLTYFQNEAQLEKSRLLSDRFSAERPKGSFSTLEIQRTEQGDSAMYLCASLSPGQGAVSGYTFGSGTRLTVV.

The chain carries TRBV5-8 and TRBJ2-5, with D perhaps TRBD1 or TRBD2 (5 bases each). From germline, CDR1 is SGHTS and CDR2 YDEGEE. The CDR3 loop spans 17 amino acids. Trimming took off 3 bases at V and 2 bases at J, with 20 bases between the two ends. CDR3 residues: CASSSGKAQGGQETQYF. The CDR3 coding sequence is TGTGCCAGCAGCTCCGGGAAGGCGCAGGGTGGTCAAGAGACCCAGTACTTC.

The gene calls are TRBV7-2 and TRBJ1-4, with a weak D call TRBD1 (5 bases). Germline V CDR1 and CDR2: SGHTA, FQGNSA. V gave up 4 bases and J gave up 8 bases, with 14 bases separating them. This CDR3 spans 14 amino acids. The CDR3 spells CASSSVGWGEKLFF. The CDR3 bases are TGTGCCAGCAGCTCGGTGGGGTGGGGGGAAAAACTGTTTTTT.

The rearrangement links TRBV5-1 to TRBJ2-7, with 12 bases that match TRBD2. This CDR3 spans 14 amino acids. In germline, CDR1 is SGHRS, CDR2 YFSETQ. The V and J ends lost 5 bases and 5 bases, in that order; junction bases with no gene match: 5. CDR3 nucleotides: TGCGCCAGCAGTTCGACTAGCGGGAGTGACGAGCAGTACTTC. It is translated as CASSSTSGSDEQYF.